Below, 21 T cell receptor beta chains from the same sample are listed, as sequenced in a study of T cell changes during pregnancy in multiple sclerosis. The data were produced by immunoSEQ multiplex PCR, yet TCRdb's version contains in-frame clones alone and is incomplete. The profile shows tens of thousands of clones, approximately 90% of them singletons. This specimen was peripheral blood, taken before pregnancy. The receptors shown here come from a female donor with multiple sclerosis, enrolled in a pregnancy study.

The rearrangement uses TRBV6-1 and TRBJ2-7; weak D call: TRBD2 (6 bases). Trimming took 2 bases from V and 5 from J, leaving 16 bases between them. Germline V CDR1 and CDR2: MNHNS, SASEGT. The CDR3 runs to 15 residues. The CDR3 nucleotides read TGTGCCAGCAGTGAACTCTCGACTAGTAGCCACGAGCAGTACTTC. This translates into CASSELSTSSHEQYF.

This chain joins TRBV30 and TRBJ1-2; 7 nucleotides align to TRBD1. This CDR3 is built from 14 residues. The J segment lost 10 bases and the V segment lost 2 bases, leaving 13 bases of the junction unmatched. Germline loops: CDR1 GTSNPN, CDR2 SVGIG (reference sequence). The CDR3 nucleotides are TGTGCCTGGAGTCCAACCCCCCGACAGGGAACCTACACCTTC. It specifies CAWSPTPRQGTYTF.

The V call is TRBV12-5, the J call TRBJ2-7, with D uncertain. Germline values: CDR1 LGHNT, CDR2 FRNRAP. The V and J ends lost 7 bases and 3 bases respectively, with 10 bases between them. The CDR3 loop spans 12 amino acids. The CDR3 DNA reads TGTGCTAGTGCCCACGGCGGCTACGAGCAGTACTTC. It encodes CASAHGGYEQYF.

This clone was seen ten or more times. The V call is TRBV7-8, the J call TRBJ1-4; D remains unclear. Germline V lookup: CDR1 SGHVS, CDR2 FQNEAQ. Trimming took 6 bases from V and 5 from J, leaving 16 bases between them. This CDR3 is 15 amino acids long. In DNA form, the CDR3 reads TGTGCCAGCAGTTTTAGTACCGCTCCCAATGAAAAACTGTTTTTT. It is translated as CASSFSTAPNEKLFF.

V and J are TRBV2 and TRBJ1-4, with 8 positions matching TRBD1. The CDR3 has 15 residues. The V gene's germline CDR1 is SNHLY and CDR2 FYNNEI. After removal of 6 bases from V and 3 bases from J, the junction contained 6 bases not matched to a gene. The CDR3 loop is CASRAGQGPNEKLFF. The CDR3 DNA reads as TGTGCCAGCAGGGCCGGACAGGGACCTAATGAAAAACTGTTTTTT. Based on the CDR3 plus reference TRBV2 and TRBJ1-4, the full variable domain is EPEVTQTPSHQVTQMGQEVILRCVPISNHLYFYWYRQILGQKVEFLVSFYNNEISEKSEIFDDQFSVERPDGSNFTLKIRSTKLEDSAMYFCASRAGQGPNEKLFFGSGTQLSVL.

Points on this clone: Germline and junction disagree at one end, which may indicate a read error. The V gene is TRBV7-2, the J gene TRBJ2-1, with 8 nucleotides matching TRBD2. CDR3 length: 12 amino acids. Germline assignment: CDR1 SGHTA and CDR2 FQGNSA. This CDR3 is CATRGSGLDILF. CDR3 DNA: TGTGCCACCAGAGGTTCGGGACTAGATATTCTCTTC.

The chain is built from TRBV19 and TRBJ1-2; D perhaps matches TRBD1 (6 bases). This CDR3 has 15 residues. The V gene lost 5 bases and the J gene lost 0 bases, with 13 bases spanning the gap. Germline V lookup: CDR1 LNHDA, CDR2 SQIVND (reference sequence). The CDR3 sequence is CASSWPTGTNYGYTF. CDR3 coding DNA: TGTGCCAGTAGTTGGCCGACAGGCACTAACTATGGCTACACCTTC. Based on the CDR3 plus reference TRBV19 and TRBJ1-2, the full variable domain is DGGITQSPKYLFRKEGQNVTLSCEQNLNHDAMYWYRQDPGQGLRLIYYSQIVNDFQKGDIAEGYSVSREKKESFPLTVTSAQKNPTAFYLCASSWPTGTNYGYTFGSGTRLTVV.

This chain uses TRBV5-8 with TRBJ2-3, with 11 bases aligning to TRBD2. V was clipped by 2 bases and J by 2 bases; unmatched bases: 4. CDR1 is SGHTS and CDR2 is YDEGEE in the germline V gene. The CDR3 spans 16 residues. The CDR3 DNA reads as TGTGCCAGCAGCTTACCGGGACTAGCGGTCACAGATACGCAGTATTTT. Protein product: CASSLPGLAVTDTQYF.

A few counts support this clone. The rearrangement links TRBV19 to TRBJ1-2; 8 positions match TRBD1. Germline V lookup: CDR1 LNHDA, CDR2 SQIVND (reference sequence). The CDR3 sequence is 14 residues long. The V and J ends lost 4 bases and 8 bases, in that order; junction bases with no gene match: 9. CDR3 in amino acids: CASSTWTGFDGYTF. Here the CDR3 DNA reads TGTGCCAGTAGTACCTGGACAGGGTTTGACGGCTACACCTTC.

The chain uses TRBV9 and TRBJ1-1; 9 positions match TRBD1. CDR3 length: 13 residues. The ends lost 10 bases at V and 3 bases at J; junction bases unmatched: 7. From germline, CDR1 is SGDLS and CDR2 YYNGEE. The CDR3 DNA reads as TGTGCCCTACGGACAGGGGTCTACACTGAAGCTTTCTTT. It translates to CALRTGVYTEAFF.

The genes are TRBV6-1 and TRBJ1-2, with a weak D call TRBD1 (6 bases). The germline gives CDR1 MNHNS, CDR2 SASEGT. Trimming removed 5 bases from V and 4 bases from J, with 17 bases in between. CDR3 length: 15 amino acids. The CDR3 sequence is CASSILQGPGYGYTF. CDR3 nucleotide sequence: TGTGCCAGCAGTATATTACAGGGACCCGGCTATGGCTACACCTTC.

This sequence joins TRBV30 and TRBJ1-5; D remains unclear. Looked up from germline, CDR1 is GTSNPN and CDR2 is SVGIG (reference sequence). This CDR3 has 13 amino acids. The germline V and J ends were trimmed by 6 bases and 4 bases, with 13 bases remaining between them. The CDR3 sequence: CACASRENQPQHF. The DNA of the CDR3 is TGTGCCTGCGCCTCGCGGGAGAATCAGCCCCAGCATTTT.

To note about this clone: Mismatch with germline at one junction end may stem from a read error. This chain uses TRBV19 with TRBJ1-6; D remains ambiguous. The CDR3 totals 13 residues. CDR1 is LNHDA, CDR2 SQIVND, per germline (reference sequence). In DNA, the CDR3 is TGTGCCAGTAGTGTAGAGGGAGGATCACCCCTCCACTTT. Its protein is CASSVEGGSPLHF. Drawing the rest from reference TRBV19 and TRBJ1-6, the complete variable domain is DGGITQSPKYLFRKEGQNVTLSCEQNLNHDAMYWYRQDPGQGLRLIYYSQIVNDFQKGDIAEGYSVSREKKESFPLTVTSAQKNPTAFYLCASSVEGGSPLHFGNGTRLTVT.

The J gene is TRBJ2-3, the V gene TRBV2, with D unresolved. Germline V lookup: CDR1 SNHLY, CDR2 FYNNEI. The length of the CDR3 is 14 residues. The V and J ends lost 3 bases and 4 bases respectively, with 11 bases between them. CDR3 sequence reads: CASSETFAPDTQYF. Here the CDR3 DNA reads TGTGCCAGCAGTGAGACTTTTGCACCAGATACGCAGTATTTT.

The chain uses TRBV7-3 and TRBJ2-5, with a tentative D call TRBD2 (6 bases). CDR3 size: 13 residues. V was pared by 3 bases and J by 5 bases, with 10 bases between. Germline lookup yields CDR1 SGHTA and CDR2 FQGTGA. The CDR3 DNA reads as TGTGCCAGCAGCTTGGGGGGAATGGAGACCCAGTACTTC. Encoded protein: CASSLGGMETQYF.

The V and J genes are TRBV7-6 and TRBJ1-5, with unresolved D. Germline values: CDR1 SGHVS, CDR2 FNYEAQ. CDR3 length equals 15 residues. Trimming left V 1 base short and J 2 bases short, with 9 bases between. CDR3 amino acids: CASSLDPGGNQPQHF. CDR3 bases: TGTGCCAGCAGCTTAGATCCGGGAGGCAATCAGCCCCAGCATTTT.

V usage is TRBV5-1 and J usage is TRBJ2-7; 9 nucleotides match TRBD1. Germline V gene sequence: CDR1 SGHRS, CDR2 YFSETQ. The CDR3 extends over 15 amino acids. The ends lost 3 bases at V and 1 base at J; junction bases unmatched: 5. CDR3 in amino acids: CASSYGTGLSYEQYF. The CDR3, as DNA: TGCGCCAGCAGCTACGGGACAGGGCTATCCTACGAGCAGTACTTC. Complete variable domain (other parts from reference TRBV5-1 and TRBJ2-7): KAGVTQTPRYLIKTRGQQVTLSCSPISGHRSVSWYQQTPGQGLQFLFEYFSETQRNKGNFPGRFSGRQFSNSRSEMNVSTLELGDSALYLCASSYGTGLSYEQYFGPGTRLTVT.

In its sample, this clone was seen once. V usage is TRBV5-1 and J usage is TRBJ2-7; 7 bases match TRBD2. This CDR3 is 14 amino acids long. V shed 2 bases, J shed 3 bases, and the junction held 5 bases outside the gene matches. Germline CDR1 is SGHRS and CDR2 is YFSETQ. CDR3 loop: CASSLKRGGYEQYF. The CDR3 region has the DNA TGCGCCAGCAGCTTAAAGCGGGGAGGCTACGAGCAGTACTTC.

The chain recombines TRBV27 with TRBJ2-7; D might be TRBD1 (7 bases). Looked up from germline, CDR1 is MNHEY and CDR2 is SMNVEV (reference sequence). The CDR3 runs 15 residues. Between the trimmed V and J ends, which lost 2 bases and 5 bases, there was a span of 16 bases. The DNA for the CDR3 is TGTGCCAGCAGTTTAGGATGGCAGGGGGGCGACGAGCAGTACTTC. Translation: CASSLGWQGGDEQYF.

This clone was detected only once. One end of the junction is discordant with germline, which a read error may explain. This rearrangement joins TRBV30 to TRBJ1-5, with 7 bases lining up with TRBD1. Germline values: CDR1 GTSNPN, CDR2 SVGIG (reference sequence). CDR3 length: 17 residues. CDR3 in DNA: TGTGCCCGGAGTGAGTACTTCTCAACAGGGGAGACTCAGCCCCAGCATTTT. It yields the protein CARSEYFSTGETQPQHF. Using reference TRBV30 and TRBJ1-5 for the parts outside the CDR3, the full variable domain is SQTIHQWPATLVQPVGSPLSLECTVEGTSNPNLYWYRQAAGRGLQLLFYSVGIGQISSEVPQNLSASRPQDRQFILSSKKLLLSDSGFYLCARSEYFSTGETQPQHFGDGTRLSIL.

V usage is TRBV19 and J usage is TRBJ2-7, with 7 nucleotides matching TRBD1. The V segment lost 3 bases and the J segment 2 bases; nucleotides outside the gene matches: 7. There are 15 residues in the CDR3. CDR1 is LNHDA and CDR2 is SQIVND in the germline V gene (reference sequence). The CDR3 here is CASSMTGSGTYEQYF. DNA of the CDR3: TGTGCCAGTAGTATGACAGGGTCAGGTACCTACGAGCAGTACTTC.